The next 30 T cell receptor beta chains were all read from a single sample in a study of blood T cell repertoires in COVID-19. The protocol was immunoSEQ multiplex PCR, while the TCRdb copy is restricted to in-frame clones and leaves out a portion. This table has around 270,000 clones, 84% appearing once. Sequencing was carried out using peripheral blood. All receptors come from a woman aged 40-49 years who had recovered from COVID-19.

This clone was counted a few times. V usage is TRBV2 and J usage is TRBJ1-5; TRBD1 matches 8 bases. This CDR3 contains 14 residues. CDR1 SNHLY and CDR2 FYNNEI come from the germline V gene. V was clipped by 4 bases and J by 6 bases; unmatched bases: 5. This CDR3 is CASSGGQGAQPQHF. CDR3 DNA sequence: TGTGCCAGCAGTGGTGGACAGGGTGCTCAGCCCCAGCATTTT.

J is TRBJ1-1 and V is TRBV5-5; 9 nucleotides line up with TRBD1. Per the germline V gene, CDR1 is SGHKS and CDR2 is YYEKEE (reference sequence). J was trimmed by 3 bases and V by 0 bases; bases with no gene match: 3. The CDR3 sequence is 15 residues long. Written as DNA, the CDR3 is TGTGCCAGCAGCTTGGGGGACAGGGTTCACACTGAAGCTTTCTTT. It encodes CASSLGDRVHTEAFF.

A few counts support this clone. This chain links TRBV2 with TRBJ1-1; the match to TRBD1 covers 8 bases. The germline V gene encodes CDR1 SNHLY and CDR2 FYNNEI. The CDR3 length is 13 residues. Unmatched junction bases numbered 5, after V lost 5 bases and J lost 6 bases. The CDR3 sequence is CASSLDRVPEAFF. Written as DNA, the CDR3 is TGTGCCAGCAGTCTGGACAGGGTCCCTGAAGCTTTCTTT.

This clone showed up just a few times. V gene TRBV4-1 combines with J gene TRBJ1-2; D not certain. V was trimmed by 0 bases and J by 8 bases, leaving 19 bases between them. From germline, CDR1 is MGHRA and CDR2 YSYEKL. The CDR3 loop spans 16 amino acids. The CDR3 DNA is TGCGCCAGCAGCCAAGATCGGAACAGAAAGATGAGAGGCTACACCTTC. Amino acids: CASSQDRNRKMRGYTF.

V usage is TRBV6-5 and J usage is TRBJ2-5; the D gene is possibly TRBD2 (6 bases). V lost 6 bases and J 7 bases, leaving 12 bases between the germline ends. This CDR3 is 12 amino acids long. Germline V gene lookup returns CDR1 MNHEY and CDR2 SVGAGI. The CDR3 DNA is TGTGCCAGCAGATTGGGGGGTCGGACCCAGTACTTC. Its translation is CASRLGGRTQYF.

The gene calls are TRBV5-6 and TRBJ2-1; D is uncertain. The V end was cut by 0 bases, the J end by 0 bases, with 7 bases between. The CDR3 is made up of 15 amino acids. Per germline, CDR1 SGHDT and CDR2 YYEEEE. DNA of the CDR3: TGTGCCAGCAGCTTGGGTAGGAGCTCCTACAATGAGCAGTTCTTC. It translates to CASSLGRSSYNEQFF.

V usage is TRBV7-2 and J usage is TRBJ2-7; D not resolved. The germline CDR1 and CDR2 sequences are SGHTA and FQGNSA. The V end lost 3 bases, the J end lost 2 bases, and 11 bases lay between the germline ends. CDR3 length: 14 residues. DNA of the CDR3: TGTGCCAGCAGCTTCGACTTCAGAACCTACGAGCAGTACTTC. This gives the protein CASSFDFRTYEQYF.

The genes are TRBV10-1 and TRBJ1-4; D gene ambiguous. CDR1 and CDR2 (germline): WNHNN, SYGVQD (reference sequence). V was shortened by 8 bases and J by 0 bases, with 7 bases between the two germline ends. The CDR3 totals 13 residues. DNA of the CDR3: TGCGCCAGCTCCCAGACAACTAATGAAAAACTGTTTTTT. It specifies CASSQTTNEKLFF.

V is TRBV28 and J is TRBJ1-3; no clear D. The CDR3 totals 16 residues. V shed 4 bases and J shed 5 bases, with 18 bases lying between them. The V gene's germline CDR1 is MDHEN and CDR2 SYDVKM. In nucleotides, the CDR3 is TGTGCCAGCAGTTCACCGGGCCGGGAGGGTAGAAACACCATATATTTT. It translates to CASSSPGREGRNTIYF.

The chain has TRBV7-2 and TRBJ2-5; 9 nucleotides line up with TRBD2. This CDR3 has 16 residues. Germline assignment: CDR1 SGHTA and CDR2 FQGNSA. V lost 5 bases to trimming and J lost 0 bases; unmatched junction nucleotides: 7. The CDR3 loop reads CASSLMGLAHQETQYF. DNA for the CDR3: TGTGCCAGCAGCCTGATGGGACTAGCACACCAAGAGACCCAGTACTTC.

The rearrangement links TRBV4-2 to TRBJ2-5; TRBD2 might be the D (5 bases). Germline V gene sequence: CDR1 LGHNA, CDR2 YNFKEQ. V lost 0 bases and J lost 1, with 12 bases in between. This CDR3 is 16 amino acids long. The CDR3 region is CASSQDLGRAQETQYF. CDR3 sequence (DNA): TGTGCCAGCAGCCAAGATCTAGGGCGGGCCCAAGAGACCCAGTACTTC.

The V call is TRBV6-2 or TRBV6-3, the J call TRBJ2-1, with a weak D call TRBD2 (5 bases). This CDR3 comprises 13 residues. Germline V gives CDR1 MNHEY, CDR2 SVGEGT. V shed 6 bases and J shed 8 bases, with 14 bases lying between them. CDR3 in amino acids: CASSPTGNHEQFF. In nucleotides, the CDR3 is TGTGCCAGCAGCCCTACGGGGAACCATGAGCAGTTCTTC.

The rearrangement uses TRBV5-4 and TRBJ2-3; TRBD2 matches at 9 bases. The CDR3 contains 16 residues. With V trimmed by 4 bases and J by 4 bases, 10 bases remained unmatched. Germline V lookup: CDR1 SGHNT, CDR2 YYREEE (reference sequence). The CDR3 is CASSVPLRGGADTQYF. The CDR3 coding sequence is TGTGCCAGCAGCGTCCCTTTGCGGGGGGGCGCAGATACGCAGTATTTT.

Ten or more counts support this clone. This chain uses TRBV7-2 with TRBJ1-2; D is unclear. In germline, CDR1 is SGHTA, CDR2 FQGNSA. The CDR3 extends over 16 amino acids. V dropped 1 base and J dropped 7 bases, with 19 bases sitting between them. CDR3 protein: CASSLGGSGVEGGYTF. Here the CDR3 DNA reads TGTGCCAGCAGCTTAGGTGGCTCCGGGGTTGAAGGTGGCTACACCTTC.

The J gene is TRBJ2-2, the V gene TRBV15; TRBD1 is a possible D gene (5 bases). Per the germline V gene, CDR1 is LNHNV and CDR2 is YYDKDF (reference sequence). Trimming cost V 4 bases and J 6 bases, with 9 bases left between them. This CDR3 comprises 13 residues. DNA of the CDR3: TGTGCCACCAGCATTGGGGCAGCCGGGGAGCTGTTTTTT. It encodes CATSIGAAGELFF.

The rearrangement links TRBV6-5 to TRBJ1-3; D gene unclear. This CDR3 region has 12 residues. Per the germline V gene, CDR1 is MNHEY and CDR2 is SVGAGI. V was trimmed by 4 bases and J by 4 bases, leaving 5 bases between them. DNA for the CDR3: TGTGCCAGCAGTTCCCGGGGAAACACCATATATTTT. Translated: CASSSRGNTIYF.

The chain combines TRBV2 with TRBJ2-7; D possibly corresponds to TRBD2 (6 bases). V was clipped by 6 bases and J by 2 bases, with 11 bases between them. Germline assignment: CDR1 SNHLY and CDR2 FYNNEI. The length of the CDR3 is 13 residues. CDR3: CASRGGATYEQYF. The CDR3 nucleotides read TGTGCCAGCAGGGGGGGTGCTACCTACGAGCAGTACTTC.

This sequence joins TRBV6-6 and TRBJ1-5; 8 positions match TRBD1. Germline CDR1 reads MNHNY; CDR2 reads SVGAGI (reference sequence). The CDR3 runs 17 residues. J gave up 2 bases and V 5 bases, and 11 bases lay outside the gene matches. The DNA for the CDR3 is TGTGCCAGCAGTCCCGGACAGGGTGTTTCGGGCAATCAGCCCCAGCATTTT. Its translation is CASSPGQGVSGNQPQHF.

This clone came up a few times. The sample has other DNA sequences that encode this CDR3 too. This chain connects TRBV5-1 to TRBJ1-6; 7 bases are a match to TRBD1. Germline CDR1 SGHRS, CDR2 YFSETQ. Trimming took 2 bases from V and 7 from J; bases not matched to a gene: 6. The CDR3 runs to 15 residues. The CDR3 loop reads CASSLGGTDNSPLHF. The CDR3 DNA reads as TGCGCCAGCAGCTTAGGTGGGACAGACAATTCACCCCTCCACTTT.

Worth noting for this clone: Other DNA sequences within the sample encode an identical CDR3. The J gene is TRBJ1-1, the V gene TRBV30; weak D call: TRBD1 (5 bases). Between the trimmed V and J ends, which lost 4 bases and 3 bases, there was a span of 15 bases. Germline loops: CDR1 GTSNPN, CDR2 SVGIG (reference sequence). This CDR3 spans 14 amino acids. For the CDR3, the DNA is TGTGCCTGGAAAAGACAGTGGGGGGACACTGAAGCTTTCTTT. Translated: CAWKRQWGDTEAFF.

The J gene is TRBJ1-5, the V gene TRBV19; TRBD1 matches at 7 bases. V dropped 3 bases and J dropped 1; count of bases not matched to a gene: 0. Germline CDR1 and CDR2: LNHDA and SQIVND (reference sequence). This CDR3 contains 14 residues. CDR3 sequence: CASSMTGSNQPQHF. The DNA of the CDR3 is TGTGCCAGTAGTATGACAGGGAGCAATCAGCCCCAGCATTTT.

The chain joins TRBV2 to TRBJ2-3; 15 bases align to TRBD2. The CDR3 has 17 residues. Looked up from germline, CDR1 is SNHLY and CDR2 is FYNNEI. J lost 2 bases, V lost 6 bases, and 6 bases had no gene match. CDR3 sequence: CASRPGLAGGNTDTQYF. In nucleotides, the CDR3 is TGTGCCAGCAGACCCGGACTAGCGGGGGGGAACACAGATACGCAGTATTTT.

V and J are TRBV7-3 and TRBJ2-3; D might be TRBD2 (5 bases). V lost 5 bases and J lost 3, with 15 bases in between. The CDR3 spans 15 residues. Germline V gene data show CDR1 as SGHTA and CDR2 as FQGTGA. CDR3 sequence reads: CASSLQEGLTDTQYF. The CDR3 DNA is TGTGCCAGCAGCCTCCAAGAGGGCTTAACAGATACGCAGTATTTT. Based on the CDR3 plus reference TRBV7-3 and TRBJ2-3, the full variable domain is GAGVSQTPSNKVTEKGKYVELRCDPISGHTALYWYRQSLGQGPEFLIYFQGTGAADDSGLPNDRFFAVRPEGSVSTLKIQRTERGDSAVYLCASSLQEGLTDTQYFGPGTRLTVL.

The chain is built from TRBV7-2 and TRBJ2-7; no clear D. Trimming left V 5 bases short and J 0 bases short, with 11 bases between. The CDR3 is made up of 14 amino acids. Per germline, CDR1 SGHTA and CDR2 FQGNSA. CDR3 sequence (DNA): TGTGCCAGCAGCACCGGTTCTAGCTCCTACGAGCAGTACTTC. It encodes CASSTGSSSYEQYF. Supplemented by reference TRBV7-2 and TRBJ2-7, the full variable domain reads GAGVSQSPSNKVTEKGKDVELRCDPISGHTALYWYRQSLGQGLEFLIYFQGNSAPDKSGLPSDRFSAERTGGSVSTLTIQRTQQEDSAVYLCASSTGSSSYEQYFGPGTRLTVT.

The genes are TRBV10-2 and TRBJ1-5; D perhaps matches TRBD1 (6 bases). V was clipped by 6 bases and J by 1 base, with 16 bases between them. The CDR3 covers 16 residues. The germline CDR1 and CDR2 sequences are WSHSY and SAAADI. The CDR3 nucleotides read TGCGCCAGCAGCCCTGGGGGCAGCGGCAGCAATCAGCCCCAGCATTTT. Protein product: CASSPGGSGSNQPQHF.

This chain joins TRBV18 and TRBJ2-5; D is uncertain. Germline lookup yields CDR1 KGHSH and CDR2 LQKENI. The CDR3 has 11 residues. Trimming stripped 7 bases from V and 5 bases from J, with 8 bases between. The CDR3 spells CASFSRETQYF. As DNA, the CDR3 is TGTGCCAGCTTCAGCAGGGAGACCCAGTACTTC.

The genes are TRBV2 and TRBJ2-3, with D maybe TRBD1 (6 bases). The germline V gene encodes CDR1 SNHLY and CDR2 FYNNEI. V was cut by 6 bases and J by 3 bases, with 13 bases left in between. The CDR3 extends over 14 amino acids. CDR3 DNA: TGTGCCAGCAGGATGCAGGGGATAACAGATACGCAGTATTTT. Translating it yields CASRMQGITDTQYF.

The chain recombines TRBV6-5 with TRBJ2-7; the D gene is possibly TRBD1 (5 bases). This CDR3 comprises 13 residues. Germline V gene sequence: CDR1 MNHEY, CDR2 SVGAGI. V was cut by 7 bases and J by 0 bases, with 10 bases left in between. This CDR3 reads CASKWGGSYEQYF. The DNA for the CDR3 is TGTGCCAGCAAGTGGGGCGGCTCCTACGAGCAGTACTTC.

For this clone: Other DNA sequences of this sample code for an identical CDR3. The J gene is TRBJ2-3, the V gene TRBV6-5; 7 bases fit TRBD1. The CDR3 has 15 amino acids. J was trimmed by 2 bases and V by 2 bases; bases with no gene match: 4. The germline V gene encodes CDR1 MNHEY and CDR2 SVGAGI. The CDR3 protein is CASSYRGRTTDTQYF. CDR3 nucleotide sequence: TGTGCCAGCAGTTACAGGGGGCGCACCACAGATACGCAGTATTTT.

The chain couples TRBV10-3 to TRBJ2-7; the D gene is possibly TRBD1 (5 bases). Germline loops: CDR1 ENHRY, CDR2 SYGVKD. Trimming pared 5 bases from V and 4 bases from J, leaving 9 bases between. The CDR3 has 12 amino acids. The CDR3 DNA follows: TGTGCCATCAGTACGGACATTTACGAGCAGTACTTC. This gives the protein CAISTDIYEQYF.